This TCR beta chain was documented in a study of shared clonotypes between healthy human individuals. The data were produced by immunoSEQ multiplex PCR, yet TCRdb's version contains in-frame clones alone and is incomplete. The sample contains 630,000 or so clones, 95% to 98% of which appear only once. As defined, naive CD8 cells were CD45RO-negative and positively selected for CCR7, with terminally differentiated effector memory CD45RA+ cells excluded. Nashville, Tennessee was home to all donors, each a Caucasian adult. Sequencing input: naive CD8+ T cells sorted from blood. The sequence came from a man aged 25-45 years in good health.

The CDR3 reads CASSLRGGSSLYEQYF. The CDR3 DNA is TGTGCCAGCAGTTTGAGAGGTGGCAGCAGCCTCTACGAGCAGTACTTC. This chain links TRBV27 with TRBJ2-7; D uncertain. From germline, CDR1 is MNHEY and CDR2 SMNVEV (reference sequence). Trimming cost V 3 bases and J 3 bases, with 18 bases left between them. CDR3 length: 16 residues.